This T cell receptor beta chain was retrieved from a study of blood T cell repertoires in COVID-19. For the study at large: From the United States, Italy and Spain came samples of acute and convalescent COVID-19. Sources were T cells, B-cell-depleted T cells, or PBMCs; the material itself was cDNA or gDNA.

The CDR3 sequence is 13 residues long. V trimming: 6 bases; J trimming: 5 bases; junction bases outside the gene matches: 6. The germline V gene encodes CDR1 MDHEN and CDR2 SYDVKM. Authors' analysis steps: Counts of nucleated cells, estimated from reference gene primer amplification, were obtained. Assay used: immunoSEQ multiplex PCR; TCRdb lists only in-frame clones, some missing. From that table come the V and J calls and clone size; the DNA was used to work out D and trimming. The sample records about 180,000 clones, approximately 80% being singletons. The TCR sequence derives from a human donor in a cohort sampled during active COVID-19. V gene TRBV28 combines with J gene TRBJ1-1; 7 positions agree with TRBD1. What was sequenced was peripheral blood. CDR3 sequence reads: CASRRQGLTEAFF. The CDR3 nucleotides are TGTGCCAGCAGAAGACAGGGTTTAACTGAAGCTTTCTTT.